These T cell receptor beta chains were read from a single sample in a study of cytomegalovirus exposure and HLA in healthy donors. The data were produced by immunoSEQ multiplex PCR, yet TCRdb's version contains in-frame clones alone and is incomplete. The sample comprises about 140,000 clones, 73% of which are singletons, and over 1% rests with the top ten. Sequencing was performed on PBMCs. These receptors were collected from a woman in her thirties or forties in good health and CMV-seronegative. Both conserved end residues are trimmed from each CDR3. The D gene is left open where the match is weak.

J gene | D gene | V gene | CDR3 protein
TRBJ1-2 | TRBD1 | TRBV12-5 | ASGSDRGSYGYT
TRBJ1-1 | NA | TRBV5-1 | ASSGLFNRETEAF
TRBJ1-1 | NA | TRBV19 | ASSLPSGTPNTEAF
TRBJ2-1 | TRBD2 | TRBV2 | ASSPLADYNEQF
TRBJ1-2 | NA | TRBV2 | ASSERGRTNYGYT
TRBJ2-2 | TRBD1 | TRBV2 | ASSQSPGGSGGELF
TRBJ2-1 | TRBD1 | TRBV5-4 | ASSSLQGAGEQF
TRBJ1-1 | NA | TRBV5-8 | ASNPDSLGTEAF
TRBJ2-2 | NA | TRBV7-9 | ASSPGNRLSNTGELF
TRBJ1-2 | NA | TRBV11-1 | ASSPRFRDGYT
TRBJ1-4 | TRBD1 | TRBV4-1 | ASSPTGPHEKLF
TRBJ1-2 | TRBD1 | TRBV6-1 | ASSEGWDRAIT
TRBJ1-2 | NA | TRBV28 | ASSSLGARSYT
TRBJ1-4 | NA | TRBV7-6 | ASSFLGRINEKLF
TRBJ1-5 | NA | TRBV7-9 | ASSSDLNQPQH
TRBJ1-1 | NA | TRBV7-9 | ASSPTGFGTEAF
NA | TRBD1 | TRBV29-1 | SVKTGGDEQY
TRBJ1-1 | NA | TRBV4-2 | ASSQEFRRLAEAF
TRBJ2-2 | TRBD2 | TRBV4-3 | ASSQDVGRGVNTGELF
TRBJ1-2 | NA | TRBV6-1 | ASRAAGLSGGYT
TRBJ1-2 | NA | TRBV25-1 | ASSAGGYGYT
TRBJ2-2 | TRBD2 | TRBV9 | ASSVGGTSSTGELF
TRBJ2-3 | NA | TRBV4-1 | ASSQAMRPGDTQY
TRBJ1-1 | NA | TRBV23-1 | ASAWEISMTEAF
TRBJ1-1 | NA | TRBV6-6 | ASNQGTEAF
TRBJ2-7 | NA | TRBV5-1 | ASSFVGGSYEQY
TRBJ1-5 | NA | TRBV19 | ASSIVAGGRQPQH
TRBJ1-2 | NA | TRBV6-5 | ASSSSGGYT
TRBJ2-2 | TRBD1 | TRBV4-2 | ASSQDVQGALTGELF
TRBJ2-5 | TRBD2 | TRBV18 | ASSRRTSGGTRETQY
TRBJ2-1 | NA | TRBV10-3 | AISMGDNEQF
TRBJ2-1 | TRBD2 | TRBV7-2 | ASMFSGGRYNEQF
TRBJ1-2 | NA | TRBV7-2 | ASSLVSDYGYT
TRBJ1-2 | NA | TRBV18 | ASSSGRTVYGYT
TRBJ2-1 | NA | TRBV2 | ASSGAGRYNEQF
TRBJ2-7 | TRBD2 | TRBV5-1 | ASSLEPGGSYEQY
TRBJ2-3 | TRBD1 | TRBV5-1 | ASSHDRAQRDTQY